One sample yielded the 27 T cell receptor beta chains listed below, sequenced in a study of response to subunit inactivated influenza vaccine. Using its own MiXCR run on the RT-PCR reads, TCRdb lists one record per CDR3 protein. The profile shows under 950,000 distinct CDR3 sequences, 21% of them singletons. The sequencing here drew on PBMCs from blood, taken more than 4 days after vaccination. The receptors derive from a man aged 45-65 years who received an inactivated influenza vaccine.

The chain recombines TRBV28 with TRBJ2-7, with a weak D call TRBD1 (5 bases). The CDR3 runs to 18 residues. From germline, CDR1 is MDHEN and CDR2 SYDVKM. The germline V and J ends were trimmed by 2 bases and 0 bases, with 20 bases remaining between them. This chain's CDR3 is CASSLHLDLTASSYEQYF. The CDR3 nucleotides are TGTGCCAGCAGTTTACATCTAGACCTGACAGCGAGCTCCTACGAGCAGTACTTC.

A few counts support this clonotype. The V gene is TRBV28, the J gene TRBJ2-1; TRBD2 is a possible D gene (6 bases). This CDR3 comprises 14 residues. Germline V gene data show CDR1 as MDHEN and CDR2 as SYDVKM. V gave up 2 bases and J gave up 8 bases, with 13 bases separating them. The CDR3 region has the DNA TGTGCCAGCAGTTTAGGACTACTGGGTCATGAGCAGTTCTTC. It specifies CASSLGLLGHEQFF.

The V and J genes are TRBV6-2 or TRBV6-3 and TRBJ2-1, with D perhaps matching TRBD2 (6 bases). V shed 2 bases and J shed 4 bases, with 15 bases lying between them. The CDR3 runs to 16 residues. The V gene's germline CDR1 is MNHEY and CDR2 SVGEGT. The CDR3 spells CASSYPSRDLYNEQFF. The DNA for the CDR3 is TGTGCCAGCAGTTACCCTTCGCGGGACCTTTACAATGAGCAGTTCTTC.

The chain recombines TRBV6-5 with TRBJ1-4; no reliable D call. CDR1 MNHEY and CDR2 SVGAGI come from the germline V gene. The CDR3 spans 15 residues. Trimming cost V 0 bases and J 6 bases, with 11 bases left between them. The CDR3 reads CASSYSSGYYEKLFF. CDR3 DNA sequence: TGTGCCAGCAGTTACTCGTCCGGGTATTATGAAAAACTGTTTTTT.

The chain recombines TRBV5-1 with TRBJ2-5, with D uncertain. Germline-derived CDR1 and CDR2 are SGHRS and YFSETQ. The length of the CDR3 is 14 residues. V was clipped by 4 bases and J by 3 bases, with 13 bases between them. This CDR3 is CASSHGSGKETQYF. DNA of the CDR3: TGCGCCAGCAGCCATGGAAGTGGCAAAGAGACCCAGTACTTC.

The table lists this clonotype with a few counts. This chain uses TRBV4-3 with TRBJ2-5; D remains unclear. Trimming removed 0 bases from V and 1 base from J, with 9 bases in between. Per the germline V gene, CDR1 is LGHNA and CDR2 is YSLEER. The CDR3 has 15 residues. In nucleotides, the CDR3 is TGCGCCAGCAGCCAAGACTTGACAAGCCAAGAGACCCAGTACTTC. This translates into CASSQDLTSQETQYF.

This chain connects TRBV6-2 or TRBV6-3 to TRBJ2-4, with 7 bases identical to TRBD2. Germline CDR1 reads MNHEY; CDR2 reads SVGEGT. This CDR3 has 15 amino acids. The J segment lost 2 bases and the V segment lost 9 bases, leaving 10 bases of the junction unmatched. CDR3 coding DNA: TGTGCCAGTCAGAGGCGGGAGTGGACCAAAAACATTCAGTACTTC. Protein sequence: CASQRREWTKNIQYF.

The V gene is TRBV7-3, the J gene TRBJ2-2; 11 bases fit TRBD2. The germline CDR1 and CDR2 sequences are SGHTA and FQGTGA. The CDR3 runs 18 residues. The V and J ends lost 5 bases and 7 bases, in that order; junction bases with no gene match: 15. CDR3 DNA: TGTGCCAGCAGCCCCCCGGGGTTAGCGGGAGGGCTCGGCGGGGAGCTGTTTTTT. This translates into CASSPPGLAGGLGGELFF.

The chain links TRBV7-2 to TRBJ1-2, with TRBD1 identical over 7 bases. With 5 bases clipped from V and 2 bases from J, the junction kept 5 bases outside the gene matches. The CDR3 spans 14 residues. Per the germline V gene, CDR1 is SGHTA and CDR2 is FQGNSA. This CDR3 reads CASSGATGNYGYTF. The CDR3 region has the DNA TGTGCCAGCAGCGGAGCGACAGGGAACTATGGCTACACCTTC.

The rearrangement links TRBV11-2 to TRBJ2-1; 9 bases are a match to TRBD1. Germline CDR1 and CDR2: SGHAT and FQNNGV. The CDR3 is made up of 17 amino acids. V lost 5 bases and J lost 8; bases outside the gene matches: 16. The CDR3 sequence is CASSPLIPGQGTHEQFF. CDR3 coding DNA: TGTGCCAGCAGCCCCCTGATCCCGGGACAGGGCACCCATGAGCAGTTCTTC.

This clonotype was found a few times. Relative to the germline gene, one junction end is altered; a read error may explain this. The chain employs TRBV20-1 and TRBJ1-2; 8 bases fit TRBD1. Looked up from germline, CDR1 is DFQATT and CDR2 is SNEGSKA (reference sequence). The CDR3 consists of 14 residues. CDR3 nucleotides: TGCAGTGCGAGAGGACAGGGTTTTGACTATGGCTACACCTTC. The encoded protein is CSARGQGFDYGYTF.

This clonotype was seen a handful of times. A much larger clone sits a single nucleotide away, making a read error possible. V usage is TRBV6-2 or TRBV6-3 and J usage is TRBJ2-2; D call uncertain. Germline V lookup: CDR1 MNHEY, CDR2 SVGEGT. Trimming stripped 6 bases from V and 5 bases from J, with 7 bases between. This CDR3 has 12 amino acids. The CDR3 reads CASRTWTGELFF. The CDR3 DNA reads as TGTGCCAGCAGAACATGGACCGGGGAGCTGTTTTTT.

CDR3 residues: CASSGRAGDADTQYF. In nucleotides, the CDR3 is TGCGCCAGCAGCGGAAGAGCGGGAGACGCAGATACGCAGTATTTT. The rearrangement joins TRBV5-1 to TRBJ2-3, with 8 bases identical to TRBD2. The CDR3 contains 15 residues. V lost 4 bases to trimming and J lost 4 bases; unmatched junction nucleotides: 8. The germline gives CDR1 SGHRS, CDR2 YFSETQ. The whole variable domain, filled in from reference TRBV5-1 and TRBJ2-3, reads KAGVTQTPRYLIKTRGQQVTLSCSPISGHRSVSWYQQTPGQGLQFLFEYFSETQRNKGNFPGRFSGRQFSNSRSEMNVSTLELGDSALYLCASSGRAGDADTQYFGPGTRLTVL.

The rearrangement joins TRBV18 to TRBJ2-3, with a possible D match to TRBD1 (6 bases). This CDR3 has 14 residues. Germline V lookup: CDR1 KGHSH, CDR2 LQKENI. With 1 base removed from V and 5 bases from J, the gap between germline ends came to 10 bases. CDR3 amino acids: CASSPQTGQDTQYF. CDR3 DNA: TGTGCCAGCTCACCACAGACGGGACAAGATACGCAGTATTTT.

In this sample, this clonotype turned up a few times. The chain carries TRBV20-1 and TRBJ2-3, with D perhaps TRBD1 (6 bases). The CDR3 has 15 residues. The germline V gene encodes CDR1 DFQATT and CDR2 SNEGSKA (reference sequence). V was shortened by 4 bases and J by 2 bases, with 16 bases between the two germline ends. The chain's CDR3 is CSATQANRATDTQYF. The CDR3 DNA follows: TGCAGTGCTACACAAGCAAACAGGGCCACAGATACGCAGTATTTT.

A few counts support this clonotype. V gene TRBV11-2 combines with J gene TRBJ2-7; the match to TRBD1 covers 7 bases. The CDR3 covers 15 residues. Unmatched junction bases numbered 13, after V lost 4 bases and J lost 7 bases. CDR1 and CDR2 from the germline V gene are SGHAT and FQNNGV. For the CDR3, the DNA is TGTGCCAGCAGCTCGAGACAGGGCGCTACTGGGGAGCAGTACTTC. As protein: CASSSRQGATGEQYF.

This clonotype was observed a few times. The V and J genes are TRBV12-3 or TRBV12-4 and TRBJ1-2; weak D call: TRBD1 (6 bases). V was shortened by 5 bases and J by 2 bases, with 18 bases between the two germline ends. The CDR3 is made up of 16 amino acids. CDR3 DNA: TGTGCCAGCAGTGACGGCGAGGGGGATGACAACTATGGCTACACCTTC. This encodes CASSDGEGDDNYGYTF.

The rearrangement uses TRBV15 and TRBJ1-1; the D is unclear. Germline V gene data show CDR1 as LNHNV and CDR2 as YYDKDF (reference sequence). V was clipped by 4 bases and J by 0 bases, with 6 bases between them. The CDR3 contains 13 residues. The CDR3 DNA sequence: TGTGCCACCAGCACCCAAATGAACACTGAAGCTTTCTTT. Translated, it gives CATSTQMNTEAFF. The full variable domain, in which reference TRBV15 and TRBJ1-1 provide the parts outside the CDR3, is DAMVIQNPRYQVTQFGKPVTLSCSQTLNHNVMYWYQQKSSQAPKLLFHYYDKDFNNEADTPDNFQSRRPNTSFCFLDIRSPGLGDTAMYLCATSTQMNTEAFFGQGTRLTVV.

This clonotype has ten or more counts. The chain links TRBV20-1 to TRBJ2-3, with 8 bases lining up with TRBD2. V gave up 1 base and J gave up 5 bases; unmatched junction bases: 5. CDR1 is DFQATT, CDR2 SNEGSKA, per germline (reference sequence). The CDR3 loop spans 14 amino acids. CDR3 amino acids: CSARAGGALDTQYF. DNA of the CDR3: TGCAGTGCTAGAGCCGGGGGGGCATTAGATACGCAGTATTTT.

Here the CDR3 reads CASSGTSGGSDNEQFF. The DNA of the CDR3 is TGTGCCAGCAGTGGGACTAGCGGGGGGTCTGACAATGAGCAGTTCTTC. The rearrangement joins TRBV6-1 to TRBJ2-1; 14 nucleotides match TRBD2. The germline gives CDR1 MNHNS, CDR2 SASEGT. The length of the CDR3 is 16 residues. With 4 bases clipped from V and 5 bases from J, the junction kept 4 bases outside the gene matches.

This chain uses TRBV24-1 with TRBJ2-1, with 9 bases matching TRBD2. With 1 base clipped from V and 0 bases from J, the junction kept 6 bases outside the gene matches. The V gene's germline CDR1 is KGHDR and CDR2 SFDVKD. CDR3 size: 18 residues. In DNA form, the CDR3 reads TGTGCCACCAGTGATTTAAAACTAGCGGGTACCTCCTACAATGAGCAGTTCTTC. Encoded protein: CATSDLKLAGTSYNEQFF.

This chain connects TRBV6-2 or TRBV6-3 to TRBJ2-5; 8 bases are a match to TRBD2. Germline CDR1 reads MNHEY; CDR2 reads SVGEGT. V was clipped by 6 bases and J by 7 bases; unmatched bases: 13. This CDR3 has 15 amino acids. CDR3 residues: CASRALRGAKWTQYF. The CDR3 nucleotides read TGTGCCAGCAGGGCTCTGCGGGGGGCCAAGTGGACCCAGTACTTC.

The chain uses TRBV27 and TRBJ2-1; D is undetermined. Germline V gene sequence: CDR1 MNHEY, CDR2 SMNVEV (reference sequence). V lost 0 bases to trimming and J lost 3 bases, with 9 bases between them. This CDR3 region has 15 residues. This CDR3 reads CASSLSGVGYNEQFF. For the CDR3, the DNA is TGTGCCAGCAGTTTATCTGGGGTCGGCTACAATGAGCAGTTCTTC.

This clonotype has more than one count but fewer than ten. This chain connects TRBV7-2 to TRBJ2-3; D is undetermined. V lost 1 base, J lost 0 bases, and 8 bases lay in between. The CDR3 totals 15 residues. The V gene's germline CDR1 is SGHTA and CDR2 FQGNSA. CDR3 DNA: TGTGCCAGCAGCTTAGGGAGAGTAAGCACAGATACGCAGTATTTT. Its translation is CASSLGRVSTDTQYF.

Remarks on this clonotype: A much larger clone differs by one base, so this may be a read error. The chain employs TRBV20-1 and TRBJ1-1, with D maybe TRBD1 (6 bases). CDR3 length: 12 amino acids. Germline CDR1 reads DFQATT; CDR2 reads SNEGSKA (reference sequence). V lost 2 bases, J lost 4 bases, and 8 bases lay in between. The CDR3 DNA reads as TGCAGTGCTAGAAGAGGGGGCACTGAAGCTTTCTTT. Its protein is CSARRGGTEAFF.

The rearrangement joins TRBV20-1 to TRBJ2-7, with TRBD2 matching over 10 bases. CDR1 is DFQATT and CDR2 is SNEGSKA in the germline V gene (reference sequence). The CDR3 has 14 amino acids. With 5 bases clipped from V and 7 bases from J, the junction kept 11 bases outside the gene matches. In DNA form, the CDR3 reads TGCAGTGCTGGGCCGGGACTAGCGCTCCGGGAGCAGTACTTC. Residues: CSAGPGLALREQYF.

There are many counts of this clonotype. The V gene is TRBV12-3 or TRBV12-4, the J gene TRBJ2-1, with 8 bases lining up with TRBD2. Trimming cost V 5 bases and J 4 bases; bases outside gene matches: 1. The CDR3 length is 13 residues. CDR3 region: CASSRGGYNEQFF. CDR3 sequence (DNA): TGTGCCAGCAGTCGCGGGGGGTACAATGAGCAGTTCTTC.